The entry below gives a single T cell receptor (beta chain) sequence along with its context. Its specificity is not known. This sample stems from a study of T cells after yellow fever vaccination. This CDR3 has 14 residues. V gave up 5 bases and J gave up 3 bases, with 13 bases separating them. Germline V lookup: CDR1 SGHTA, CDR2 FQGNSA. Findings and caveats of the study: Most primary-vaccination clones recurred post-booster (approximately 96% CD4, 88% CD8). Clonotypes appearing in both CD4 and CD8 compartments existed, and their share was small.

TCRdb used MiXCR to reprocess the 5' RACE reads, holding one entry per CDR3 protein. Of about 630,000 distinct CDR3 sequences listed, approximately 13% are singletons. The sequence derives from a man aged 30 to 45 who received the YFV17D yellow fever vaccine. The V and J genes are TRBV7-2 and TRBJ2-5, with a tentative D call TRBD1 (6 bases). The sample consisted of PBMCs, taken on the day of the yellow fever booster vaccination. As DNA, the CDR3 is TGTGCCAGCAGCGCTCAGGGGTGGGAAGAGACCCAGTACTTC. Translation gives CASSAQGWEETQYF.